This record covers a single TCR beta chain. Germline-derived CDR1 and CDR2 are GTSNPN and SVGIG (reference sequence). The CDR3 runs to 14 residues. V was shortened by 2 bases and J by 3 bases, with 11 bases between the two germline ends. This entry comes from a study of blood T cell repertoires in COVID-19. Using immunoSEQ multiplex PCR, the repertoire was profiled, and TCRdb retains in-frame clones only, with some absent. The sample has about 130,000 clones, less than 85% seen once. The gene calls are TRBV30 and TRBJ2-4, with TRBD1 as a possible D gene (5 bases). The origin of this receptor is a woman aged 60-75 years with acute or convalescent COVID-19. The sequenced sample was peripheral blood. CDR3 residues: CAWSRRTIKNIQYF. As DNA, the CDR3 is TGTGCCTGGAGTCGTAGGACAATCAAAAACATTCAGTACTTC.